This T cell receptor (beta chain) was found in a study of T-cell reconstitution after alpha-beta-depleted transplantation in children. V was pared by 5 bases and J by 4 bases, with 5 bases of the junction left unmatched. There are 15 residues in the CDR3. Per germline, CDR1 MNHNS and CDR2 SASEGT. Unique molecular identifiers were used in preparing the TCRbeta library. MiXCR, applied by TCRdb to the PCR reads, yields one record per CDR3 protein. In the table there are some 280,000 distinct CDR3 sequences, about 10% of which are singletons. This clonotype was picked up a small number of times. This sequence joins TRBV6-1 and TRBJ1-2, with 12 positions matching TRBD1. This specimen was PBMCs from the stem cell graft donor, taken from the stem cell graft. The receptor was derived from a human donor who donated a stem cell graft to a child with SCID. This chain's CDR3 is CASSTGTGGVYGYTF. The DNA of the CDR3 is TGTGCCAGCAGTACCGGGACAGGGGGCGTCTATGGCTACACCTTC.